The clone carrying this T cell receptor beta chain came up a few times. Its specificity is unknown. The CDR3 contains 14 residues. V lost 1 base and J lost 5, with 11 bases in between. Looked up from germline, CDR1 is SGHDN and CDR2 is FVKESK. The sample comes from a study of CD8+ T cells in alopecia areata. The treatment: oral pan-JAK inhibitor, 5-10 mg twice daily. Lesional scalp tissue (obtained by punch biopsy) and peripheral blood were collected from alopecia areata patients. Study results and caveats: Both scalp clonality and the expanded CD8+ clones among the top 100 showed a significant decrease with tofacitinib.

Once RNA had been extracted, it was reverse transcribed into cDNA to act as the sequencing template. The data were produced by immunoSEQ multiplex PCR, yet TCRdb's version contains in-frame clones alone and is incomplete. The repertoire has roughly 170,000 clones, roughly 62% of them found once; the top ten carry approximately 12%. This TCR derives from a human donor with alopecia areata. The chain uses TRBV14 and TRBJ1-1; a weak D match, TRBD1 (5 bases). The sample consisted of CD8+ T cells sorted from blood, taken at week 24, from a patient treated with tofacitinib. The CDR3 DNA follows: TGTGCCAGCAGCCAAGGGTCTGGGGGGACTGAAGCTTTCTTT. It encodes CASSQGSGGTEAFF.